One sample yielded the 30 T cell receptor beta chains listed below, sequenced in a study of blood T cell repertoires in COVID-19. This table comes from immunoSEQ multiplex PCR, and its TCRdb copy is limited to in-frame clones, with some not included. The data contain 69,000 or so clones, around 80% of them singletons. Specimen: peripheral blood. These receptors came from a woman of 80 years or more with acute or convalescent COVID-19.

CDR3 DNA: TGTGCCAGCTCACCCGGTGGCGGGGGGGGCACAGATACGCAGTATTTT. It encodes CASSPGGGGGTDTQYF. The rearrangement joins TRBV18 to TRBJ2-3, with 9 nucleotides matching TRBD2. The CDR3 extends over 16 amino acids. Germline V gene lookup returns CDR1 KGHSH and CDR2 LQKENI. Trimming at V came to 3 bases and at J to 1 base, leaving 5 bases not matched to a gene.

CDR3 in DNA: TGTGCCGCCGACGCCGGGACAGGGCGGATGAACACTGAAGCTTTCTTT. Protein product: CAADAGTGRMNTEAFF. The chain combines TRBV10-3 with TRBJ1-1; 9 positions match TRBD1. Trimming took 11 bases from V and 0 from J; bases not matched to a gene: 13. CDR3 length: 16 residues. Germline V gene data show CDR1 as ENHRY and CDR2 as SYGVKD.

The V and J genes are TRBV7-2 and TRBJ1-2; 7 bases align to TRBD1. The CDR3 runs to 14 residues. CDR1 is SGHTA, CDR2 FQGNSA, per germline. V lost 4 bases and J lost 4; bases outside the gene matches: 6. The DNA for the CDR3 is TGTGCCAGCAGCTCCCCGACAGGGACCTATGGCTACACCTTC. Its translation is CASSSPTGTYGYTF.

This CDR3 is CASSSGQGPSPGPLHF. CDR3 DNA: TGTGCCAGTAGTAGCGGACAGGGGCCCTCCCCGGGACCCCTCCACTTT. This chain links TRBV19 with TRBJ1-6; 9 bases are a match to TRBD1. Germline V gene data show CDR1 as LNHDA and CDR2 as SQIVND (reference sequence). Trimming cost V 4 bases and J 12 bases; bases outside gene matches: 13. The CDR3 has 16 residues.

The chain couples TRBV19 to TRBJ1-1; unclear D gene. The CDR3 is made up of 11 amino acids. Germline V CDR1 and CDR2: LNHDA, SQIVND (reference sequence). V was shortened by 7 bases and J by 5 bases, with 8 bases between the two germline ends. CDR3 amino acids: CASMRRTEAFF. DNA for the CDR3: TGTGCCAGTATGAGGCGGACTGAAGCTTTCTTT.

The chain employs TRBV12-3 or TRBV12-4 and TRBJ1-6; maybe TRBD1 (5 bases). The CDR3 length is 13 residues. The V gene lost 1 base and the J gene lost 15 bases, with 13 bases spanning the gap. CDR3: CASSLGQSLHLHF. CDR3 sequence (DNA): TGTGCCAGCAGTTTAGGACAGTCGCTCCACCTCCACTTT.

In this sample, this clone turned up once. The chain combines TRBV7-2 with TRBJ1-1; unclear D gene. CDR3 length equals 14 residues. Between the trimmed V and J ends, which lost 3 bases and 8 bases, there was a span of 16 bases. CDR1 is SGHTA and CDR2 is FQGNSA in the germline V gene. For the CDR3, the DNA is TGTGCCAGCAGCTTTGACTCACCGACCATCGAAGCTTTCTTT. This encodes CASSFDSPTIEAFF.

This clone occurred once. The chain has TRBV6-6 and TRBJ1-1; TRBD1 agrees at 7 bases. The CDR3 sequence is 14 residues long. Losses at the gene ends were 7 bases for V and 1 base for J; bases not matched to a gene: 6. In germline, CDR1 is MNHNY, CDR2 SVGAGI (reference sequence). CDR3 region: CASTPTGTNTEAFF. Here the CDR3 DNA reads TGTGCCAGCACCCCGACAGGGACGAACACTGAAGCTTTCTTT.

The chain joins TRBV5-4 to TRBJ1-1; possible D gene TRBD1, 5 bases. Germline assignment: CDR1 SGHNT and CDR2 YYREEE (reference sequence). V was clipped by 0 bases and J by 1 base, with 10 bases between them. The CDR3 has 15 amino acids. CDR3 in amino acids: CASSLGGRQNTEAFF. CDR3 sequence (DNA): TGTGCCAGCAGCTTGGGGGGCAGACAGAACACTGAAGCTTTCTTT.

This rearrangement joins TRBV7-8 to TRBJ1-2; 7 bases match TRBD1. The germline CDR1 and CDR2 sequences are SGHVS and FQNEAQ. V shed 5 bases, J shed 4 bases, and the junction held 4 bases outside the gene matches. There are 13 residues in the CDR3. CDR3: CASSEDRTYGYTF. CDR3 DNA: TGTGCCAGCAGCGAGGACAGGACCTATGGCTACACCTTC.

The J gene is TRBJ2-1, the V gene TRBV12-3 or TRBV12-4; a weak D match, TRBD1 (6 bases). Trimming left V 6 bases short and J 9 bases short, with 9 bases between. This CDR3 comprises 11 residues. CDR3 amino acids: CASRAGAEQFF. The DNA of the CDR3 is TGTGCCAGCAGAGCAGGGGCTGAGCAGTTCTTC.

This chain connects TRBV19 to TRBJ2-5, with D possibly being TRBD1 (5 bases). The CDR3 consists of 15 residues. V shed 3 bases and J shed 2 bases, with 13 bases lying between them. Germline CDR1 is LNHDA and CDR2 is SQIVND (reference sequence). CDR3 region: CASSIGRGWQETQYF. The DNA of the CDR3 is TGTGCCAGTAGTATTGGAAGGGGTTGGCAAGAGACCCAGTACTTC.

This chain joins TRBV19 and TRBJ2-2, with 7 bases lining up with TRBD2. The length of the CDR3 is 13 residues. Germline loops: CDR1 LNHDA, CDR2 SQIVND (reference sequence). Trimming at V came to 7 bases and at J to 6 bases, leaving 5 bases not matched to a gene. CDR3: CASKNGGAGELFF. In nucleotides, the CDR3 is TGTGCCAGTAAGAATGGGGGGGCCGGGGAGCTGTTTTTT.

The chain combines TRBV9 with TRBJ1-3; 7 nucleotides match TRBD1. Germline-derived CDR1 and CDR2 are SGDLS and YYNGEE. The CDR3 extends over 14 amino acids. The junction had 3 bases not matched to a gene; V was cut back by 4 bases and J by 2 bases. CDR3 DNA: TGTGCCAGCAGCACAGGGGAGACTGGAAACACCATATATTTT. Its translation is CASSTGETGNTIYF. Drawing the rest from reference TRBV9 and TRBJ1-3, the complete variable domain is DSGVTQTPKHLITATGQRVTLRCSPRSGDLSVYWYQQSLDQGLQFLIQYYNGEERAKGNILERFSAQQFPDLHSELNLSSLELGDSALYFCASSTGETGNTIYFGEGSWLTVV.

This clone was seen only a few times. The V gene is TRBV5-1, the J gene TRBJ1-6; 7 bases map to TRBD1. Germline-derived CDR1 and CDR2 are SGHRS and YFSETQ. The V gene end was trimmed by 2 bases and the J gene end by 6 bases; junction bases not matched to a gene: 5. The CDR3 runs 15 residues. CDR3 residues: CASSLTGASNSPLHF. CDR3 sequence (DNA): TGCGCCAGCAGCTTAACAGGGGCTTCTAATTCACCCCTCCACTTT.

The chain uses TRBV19 and TRBJ1-5; D ambiguous. The CDR3 is 16 residues long. V dropped 3 bases and J dropped 0 bases, with 12 bases sitting between them. The germline gives CDR1 LNHDA, CDR2 SQIVND (reference sequence). CDR3 protein: CASSISAGDSNQPQHF. CDR3 coding DNA: TGTGCCAGTAGTATCTCGGCAGGTGATAGCAATCAGCCCCAGCATTTT.

This chain connects TRBV6-5 to TRBJ1-2; D remains unclear. V was trimmed by 4 bases and J by 4 bases, leaving 13 bases between them. There are 14 residues in the CDR3. CDR1 is MNHEY and CDR2 is SVGAGI in the germline V gene. The CDR3 region is CASSSGGYGYGYTF. The DNA for the CDR3 is TGTGCCAGCAGTTCCGGCGGGTACGGCTATGGCTACACCTTC.

The chain has TRBV5-1 and TRBJ1-2, with D perhaps TRBD1 (5 bases). Per germline, CDR1 SGHRS and CDR2 YFSETQ. The V end was cut by 4 bases, the J end by 8 bases, with 18 bases between. CDR3 length equals 14 residues. The CDR3 here is CASSQTGVLWGYTF. The CDR3 bases are TGCGCCAGCAGCCAAACAGGAGTGCTTTGGGGCTACACCTTC.

J is TRBJ2-3 and V is TRBV30; 8 bases are a match to TRBD2. In germline, CDR1 is GTSNPN, CDR2 SVGIG (reference sequence). This CDR3 contains 13 residues. V shed 3 bases and J 6 bases; nucleotides not matched to a gene: 5. CDR3 coding DNA: TGTGCCTGGAGCGGGACTAGACCGGATACGCAGTATTTT. Translated, it gives CAWSGTRPDTQYF. Looking up the rest from reference TRBV30 and TRBJ2-3 gives the full variable domain: SQTIHQWPATLVQPVGSPLSLECTVEGTSNPNLYWYRQAAGRGLQLLFYSVGIGQISSEVPQNLSASRPQDRQFILSSKKLLLSDSGFYLCAWSGTRPDTQYFGPGTRLTVL.

V is TRBV24-1 and J is TRBJ1-4; 10 bases are a match to TRBD1. Germline CDR1 and CDR2: KGHDR and SFDVKD. The CDR3 spans 19 residues. Trimming removed 5 bases from V and 0 bases from J; junction bases left unmatched: 11. The CDR3 sequence: CATSAFRQGASATNEKLFF. In DNA form, the CDR3 reads TGTGCCACCAGTGCATTTAGACAGGGGGCTAGTGCAACTAATGAAAAACTGTTTTTT.

The CDR3 here is CASIPGQGDYGYTF. CDR3 nucleotide sequence: TGTGCCAGTATTCCGGGACAGGGGGACTATGGCTACACCTTC. The chain uses TRBV19 and TRBJ1-2; 11 nucleotides match TRBD1. Unmatched junction bases numbered 4, after V lost 7 bases and J lost 3 bases. This CDR3 has 14 amino acids. Germline assignment: CDR1 LNHDA and CDR2 SQIVND (reference sequence).

J is TRBJ2-3 and V is TRBV4-1; D gene unclear. Germline loops: CDR1 MGHRA, CDR2 YSYEKL. Deletions cut 0 bases from V and 1 base from J, with 14 bases between. The length of the CDR3 is 17 residues. The CDR3 nucleotides read TGCGCCAGCAGCCAAGATGATGAGTATGTCGGCACAGATACGCAGTATTTT. This encodes CASSQDDEYVGTDTQYF.

The chain couples TRBV2 to TRBJ2-3; possibly TRBD2 for D (5 bases). The CDR3 totals 14 residues. Trimming left V 5 bases short and J 4 bases short, with 13 bases between. Looked up from germline, CDR1 is SNHLY and CDR2 is FYNNEI. CDR3 nucleotide sequence: TGTGCCAGCAGTATACTAGGATCTGCAGATACGCAGTATTTT. Translated: CASSILGSADTQYF.

With regard to this clone: One end of the junction fails to match germline, which may point to a read error. The gene calls are TRBV24-1 and TRBJ1-3; D not resolved. Germline-derived CDR1 and CDR2 are KGHDR and SFDVKD. The CDR3 has 9 residues. The CDR3 reads CATSDWFGF. CDR3 DNA sequence: TGTGCCACCAGTGATTGGTTCGGTTTT.

This chain connects TRBV14 to TRBJ1-2; D remains ambiguous. The CDR3 has 15 residues. Trimming removed 2 bases from V and 8 bases from J, with 18 bases in between. Per germline, CDR1 SGHDN and CDR2 FVKESK. The CDR3 spells CASSQHTLQPRGYTF. CDR3 DNA: TGTGCCAGCAGCCAACATACTTTACAGCCTCGGGGCTACACCTTC.

This clone was seen only once. V and J are TRBV6-4 and TRBJ1-2; 10 bases map to TRBD1. J was trimmed by 1 base and V by 2 bases; bases with no gene match: 1. CDR1 is MRHNA, CDR2 SNTAGT, per germline. This CDR3 has 15 amino acids. The CDR3 sequence: CASSDRDRGNYGYTF. The CDR3 DNA reads TGTGCCAGCAGTGACAGGGACAGGGGTAACTATGGCTACACCTTC.

The chain links TRBV5-1 to TRBJ2-5, with TRBD2 matching 14 bases. Germline V gene data show CDR1 as SGHRS and CDR2 as YFSETQ. The CDR3 spans 16 residues. The ends lost 4 bases at V and 5 bases at J; junction bases unmatched: 7. The CDR3 region is CASSQGLAGGEETQYF. CDR3 sequence (DNA): TGCGCCAGCAGCCAAGGACTAGCGGGGGGCGAGGAGACCCAGTACTTC. The full variable domain, its missing parts supplied by reference TRBV5-1 and TRBJ2-5, is KAGVTQTPRYLIKTRGQQVTLSCSPISGHRSVSWYQQTPGQGLQFLFEYFSETQRNKGNFPGRFSGRQFSNSRSEMNVSTLELGDSALYLCASSQGLAGGEETQYFGPGTRLLVL.

The chain couples TRBV9 to TRBJ2-7; TRBD1 matches 9 bases. After removal of 0 bases from V and 3 bases from J, the junction contained 4 bases not matched to a gene. The length of the CDR3 is 15 residues. CDR1 is SGDLS and CDR2 is YYNGEE in the germline V gene. The CDR3 spells CASSVATGGYYEQYF. The CDR3 DNA reads as TGTGCCAGCAGCGTAGCGACAGGGGGGTACTACGAGCAGTACTTC.

This rearrangement joins TRBV11-3 to TRBJ2-2; D is perhaps TRBD2 (5 bases). Germline V gives CDR1 SGHNT, CDR2 YENEEA. V lost 5 bases to trimming and J lost 6 bases, with 13 bases between them. The CDR3 loop spans 14 amino acids. CDR3 coding DNA: TGTGCCAGCAGCGCCCGAGGGATGGCCGGGGAGCTGTTTTTT. It encodes CASSARGMAGELFF.

The rearrangement uses TRBV12-3 or TRBV12-4 and TRBJ2-1; D is uncertain. The germline V and J ends were trimmed by 6 bases and 10 bases, with 13 bases remaining between them. This CDR3 region has 12 residues. The CDR3 protein is CASSPLSEEQFF. The CDR3 DNA sequence: TGTGCCAGCAGCCCCTTATCGGAGGAGCAGTTCTTC.